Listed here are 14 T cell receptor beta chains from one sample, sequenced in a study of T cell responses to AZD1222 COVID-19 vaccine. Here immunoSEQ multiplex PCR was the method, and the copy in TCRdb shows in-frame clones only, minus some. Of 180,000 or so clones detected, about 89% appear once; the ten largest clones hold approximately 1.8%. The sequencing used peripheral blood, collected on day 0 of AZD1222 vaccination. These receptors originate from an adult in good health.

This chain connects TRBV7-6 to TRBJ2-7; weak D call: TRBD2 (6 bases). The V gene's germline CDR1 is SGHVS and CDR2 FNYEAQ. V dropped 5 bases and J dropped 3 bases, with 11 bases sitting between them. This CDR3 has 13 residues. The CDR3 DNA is TGTGCCAGCAGCACCGGGACTGGCTACGAGCAGTACTTC. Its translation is CASSTGTGYEQYF.

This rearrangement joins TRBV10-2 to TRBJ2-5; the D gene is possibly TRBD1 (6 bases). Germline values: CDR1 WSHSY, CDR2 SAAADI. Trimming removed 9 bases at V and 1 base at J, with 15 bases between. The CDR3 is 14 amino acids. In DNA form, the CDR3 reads TGCGCCAGTACCAAACTGGACAGCCAAGAGACCCAGTACTTC. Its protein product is CASTKLDSQETQYF.

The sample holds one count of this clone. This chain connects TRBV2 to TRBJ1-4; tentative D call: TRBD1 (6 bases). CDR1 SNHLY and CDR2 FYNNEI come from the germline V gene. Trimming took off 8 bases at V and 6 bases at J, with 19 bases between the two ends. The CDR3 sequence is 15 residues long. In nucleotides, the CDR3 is TGTGCCAGCGGTAAAACAGGGAGTGTGGATGAAAAACTGTTTTTT. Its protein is CASGKTGSVDEKLFF.

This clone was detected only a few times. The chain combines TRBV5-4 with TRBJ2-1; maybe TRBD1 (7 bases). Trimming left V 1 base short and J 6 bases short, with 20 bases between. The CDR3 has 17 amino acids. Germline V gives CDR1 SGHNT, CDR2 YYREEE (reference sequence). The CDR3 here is CASSLKAGGGPPNEQFF. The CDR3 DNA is TGTGCCAGCAGCTTGAAGGCAGGGGGAGGCCCTCCCAATGAGCAGTTCTTC. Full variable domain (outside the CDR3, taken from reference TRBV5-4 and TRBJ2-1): ETGVTQSPTHLIKTRGQQVTLRCSSQSGHNTVSWYQQALGQGPQFIFQYYREEENGRGNFPPRFSGLQFPNYSSELNVNALELDDSALYLCASSLKAGGGPPNEQFFGPGTRLTVL.

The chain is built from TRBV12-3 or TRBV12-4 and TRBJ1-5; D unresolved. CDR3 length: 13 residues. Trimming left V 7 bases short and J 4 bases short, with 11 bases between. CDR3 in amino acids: CASTLGLNQPQHF. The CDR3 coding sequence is TGTGCCAGCACCCTCGGATTGAATCAGCCCCAGCATTTT.

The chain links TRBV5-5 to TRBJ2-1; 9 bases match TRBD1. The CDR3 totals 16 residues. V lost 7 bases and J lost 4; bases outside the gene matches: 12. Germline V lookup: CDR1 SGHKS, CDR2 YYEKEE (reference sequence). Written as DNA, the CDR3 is TGTGCCAGCCGTAAACCCCGGGACAGGGAGTACAATGAGCAGTTCTTC. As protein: CASRKPRDREYNEQFF. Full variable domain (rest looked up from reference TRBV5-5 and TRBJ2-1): DAGVTQSPTHLIKTRGQQVTLRCSPISGHKSVSWYQQVLGQGPQFIFQYYEKEERGRGNFPDRFSARQFPNYSSELNVNALLLGDSALYLCASRKPRDREYNEQFFGPGTRLTVL.

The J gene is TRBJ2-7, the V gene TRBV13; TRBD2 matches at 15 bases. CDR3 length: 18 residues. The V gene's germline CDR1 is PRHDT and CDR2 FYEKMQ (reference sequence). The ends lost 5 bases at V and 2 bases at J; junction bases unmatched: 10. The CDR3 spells CASSPPGLAGGVTYEQYF. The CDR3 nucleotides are TGTGCCAGCAGCCCCCCGGGACTAGCGGGAGGAGTCACCTACGAGCAGTACTTC.

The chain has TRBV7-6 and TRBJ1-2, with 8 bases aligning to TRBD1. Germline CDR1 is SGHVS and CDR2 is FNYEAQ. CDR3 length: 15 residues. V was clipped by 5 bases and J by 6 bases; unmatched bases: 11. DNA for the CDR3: TGTGCCAGCAGCCGTCGGGCAGGGGGCCTAGATGGCTACACCTTC. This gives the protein CASSRRAGGLDGYTF.

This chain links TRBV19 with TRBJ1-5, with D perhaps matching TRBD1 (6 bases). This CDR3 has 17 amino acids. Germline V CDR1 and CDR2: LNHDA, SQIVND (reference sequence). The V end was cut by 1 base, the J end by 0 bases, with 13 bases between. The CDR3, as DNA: TGTGCCAGTAGTATAGTTTCAACAGGGAGTAGCAATCAGCCCCAGCATTTT. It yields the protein CASSIVSTGSSNQPQHF.

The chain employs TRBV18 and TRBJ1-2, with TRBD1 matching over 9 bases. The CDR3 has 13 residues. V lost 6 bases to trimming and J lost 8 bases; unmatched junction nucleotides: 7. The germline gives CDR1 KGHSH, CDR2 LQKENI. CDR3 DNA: TGTGCCAGCTCCGGGACAGGGATCGACGGCTACACCTTC. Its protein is CASSGTGIDGYTF. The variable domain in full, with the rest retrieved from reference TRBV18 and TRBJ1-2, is NAGVMQNPRHLVRRRGQEARLRCSPMKGHSHVYWYRQLPEEGLKFMVYLQKENIIDESGMPKERFSAEFPKEGPSILRIQQVVRGDSAAYFCASSGTGIDGYTFGSGTRLTVV.

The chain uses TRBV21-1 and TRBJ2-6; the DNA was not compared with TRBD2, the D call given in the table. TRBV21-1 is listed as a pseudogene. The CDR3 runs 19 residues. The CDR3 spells CASSKGLAEPNSGANVLTF. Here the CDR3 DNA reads TGTGCCAGCAGCAAGGGACTAGCGGAACCGAACTCTGGGGCCAACGTCCTGACTTTC.

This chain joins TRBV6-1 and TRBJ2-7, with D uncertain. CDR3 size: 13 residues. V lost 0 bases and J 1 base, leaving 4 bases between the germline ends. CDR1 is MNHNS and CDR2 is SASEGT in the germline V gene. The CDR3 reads CASSEAGSYEQYV. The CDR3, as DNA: TGTGCCAGCAGTGAAGCAGGGTCCTACGAGCAGTACGTC.

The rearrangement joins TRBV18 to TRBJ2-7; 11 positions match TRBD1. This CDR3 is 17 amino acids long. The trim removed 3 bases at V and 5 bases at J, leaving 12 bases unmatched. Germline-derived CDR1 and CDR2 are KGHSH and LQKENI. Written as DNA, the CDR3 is TGTGCCAGCTCACCCATGCCGGGACAGGGGGGAATTAACGAGCAGTACTTC. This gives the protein CASSPMPGQGGINEQYF.

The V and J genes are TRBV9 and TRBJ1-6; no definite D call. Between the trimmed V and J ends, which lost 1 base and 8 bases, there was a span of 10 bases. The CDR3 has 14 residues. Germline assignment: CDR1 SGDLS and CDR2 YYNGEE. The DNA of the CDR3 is TGTGCCAGCAGCGTAAGTAATCGCGATTCACCCCTCCACTTT. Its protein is CASSVSNRDSPLHF.